A selection of T cell receptor beta chains follows, all from one sample in a study of shared clonotypes between healthy human individuals. The data were produced by immunoSEQ multiplex PCR, yet TCRdb's version contains in-frame clones alone and is incomplete. This sample has some 660,000 clones, with 73% found just once. The specimen sequenced was memory CD4+ T cells sorted from blood. All receptors come from a woman younger than 45 in good health. CDR3s include the opening cysteine and the closing phenylalanine or tryptophan. The D gene is left open where the match is weak. Clone size appears in some rows only: once, few, many, or a class for an expanded clone.

>TRBJ1-2|.|TRBV10-3|.|15
CAISEGQGGCYGYTF
TGTGCCATCAGTGAGGGCCAGGGAGGGTGCTATGGCTACACCTTC
>TRBJ2-3|TRBD2|TRBV19|.|15
CASSPGLAFTDTQYF
TGTGCCAGTAGTCCGGGACTAGCGTTTACAGATACGCAGTATTTT
>TRBJ2-1|.|TRBV28|few|16
CASSLGGYHTYNEQFF
TGTGCCAGCAGTTTAGGGGGTTACCACACCTACAATGAGCAGTTCTTC
>TRBJ1-2|TRBD1|TRBV10-3|.|16
CAIRPRQGVDYYGYTF
TGTGCCATCAGACCCAGACAGGGAGTTGATTACTATGGCTACACCTTC
>TRBJ2-7|.|TRBV4-1|.|12
CATPGTHYEQYF
TGCGCCACTCCCGGGACACACTACGAGCAGTACTTC
>TRBJ1-2|TRBD1|TRBV11-3|once|14
CASSHSQGAGGYTF
TGTGCCAGCAGCCATTCCCAGGGGGCAGGTGGCTACACCTTC
>TRBJ1-1|.|TRBV5-4|.|14
CASSLVGGEAEAFF
TGTGCCAGCAGCTTGGTCGGAGGAGAGGCTGAAGCTTTCTTT
>TRBJ1-1|.|TRBV6-1|few|14
CASSDGVDNTEAFF
TGTGCCAGCAGTGACGGGGTAGATAATACTGAAGCTTTCTTT
>TRBJ1-1|.|TRBV19|many|14
CASSTGRANTEAFF
TGTGCCAGTAGTACGGGACGGGCGAACACTGAAGCTTTCTTT
>TRBJ1-2|.|TRBV20-1|.|11
CSAFLQYGYTF
TGCAGTGCATTTCTACAGTATGGCTACACCTTC
>TRBJ1-1|.|TRBV4-1|.|18
CASSQVGSGPRLNTEAFF
TGCGCCAGCAGCCAAGTCGGGTCAGGCCCTAGACTGAACACTGAAGCTTTCTTT
>TRBJ2-1|TRBD2|TRBV5-1|once|15
CASTQTSGGHNEQFF
TGCGCCAGCACCCAAACTAGCGGGGGTCACAATGAGCAGTTCTTC